This paragraph covers one TCR beta chain sequence. Antigen unknown. At one end, the junction sequence differs from germline, possibly due to a read error. This specimen comes from a study of blood T cells in healthy people across ages. The second PCR ran about 6 to 12 cycles with a sample-barcoded 5' primer and J-beta primers. TCRdb analysed the 5' RACE reads with MiXCR anew, one entry per CDR3 protein. The table shows 1.5 million to 2 million distinct CDR3 sequences, with around half occurring only once. Study-wide points: A roughly linear fall in TCR beta diversity per million T cells was seen with increasing age. Long-lived donors carried more naive CD4+ cells and greater diversity than aged donors.

The TCR sequence derives from a woman in her thirties or forties in good health. The specimen was blood.

The CDR3 here is CAGSLSGQASYEQYF. CDR3 bases: TGTGCCGGCAGCTTATCCGGACAGGCCTCCTACGAGCAGTACTTC. The V gene is TRBV7-2, the J gene TRBJ2-7; 7 nucleotides agree with TRBD1. This CDR3 comprises 15 residues. CDR1 SGHTA and CDR2 FQGNSA come from the germline V gene.